Here is one TCR beta chain with its context. The data were taken from a study of blood T cells in healthy people across ages. V shed 2 bases and J 7 bases; nucleotides not matched to a gene: 3. This CDR3 is built from 15 residues. Germline-derived CDR1 and CDR2 are SGHTA and FQGNSA. Combining a sample-barcoded 5' primer with a J-beta primer mix, a second PCR ran for 7 to 11 cycles. TCRdb ran MiXCR on the 5' RACE reads and lists one entry per CDR3 protein. The sample shows 850,000 or so distinct CDR3 sequences, under 30% of them seen only once. The sequence derives from a woman aged 80 or over in good health. The chain joins TRBV7-2 to TRBJ1-6; 9 bases match TRBD1. The sequenced sample consisted of blood. The CDR3 DNA sequence: TGTGCCAGCAGCTTATTCGGGACAGGGAATTCACCCCTCCACTTT. This gives the protein CASSLFGTGNSPLHF. Full variable domain (remainder filled in from reference TRBV7-2 and TRBJ1-6): GAGVSQSPSNKVTEKGKDVELRCDPISGHTALYWYRQSLGQGLEFLIYFQGNSAPDKSGLPSDRFSAERTGGSVSTLTIQRTQQEDSAVYLCASSLFGTGNSPLHFGNGTRLTVT.